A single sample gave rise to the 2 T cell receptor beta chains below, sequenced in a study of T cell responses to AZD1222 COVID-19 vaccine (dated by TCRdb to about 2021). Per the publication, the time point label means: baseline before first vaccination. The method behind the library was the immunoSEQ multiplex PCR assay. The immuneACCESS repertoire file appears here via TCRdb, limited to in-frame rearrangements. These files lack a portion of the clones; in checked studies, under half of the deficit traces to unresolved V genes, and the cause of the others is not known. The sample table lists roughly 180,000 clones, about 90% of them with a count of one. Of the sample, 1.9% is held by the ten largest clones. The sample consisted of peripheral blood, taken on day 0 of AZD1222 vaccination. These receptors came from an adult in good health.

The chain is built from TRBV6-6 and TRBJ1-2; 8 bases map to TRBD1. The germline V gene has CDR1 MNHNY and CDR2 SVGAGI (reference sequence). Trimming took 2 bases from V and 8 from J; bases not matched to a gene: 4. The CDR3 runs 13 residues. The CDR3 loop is CASSYVQGVGYTF. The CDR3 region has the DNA TGTGCCAGCAGTTACGTACAGGGGGTCGGCTACACCTTC.

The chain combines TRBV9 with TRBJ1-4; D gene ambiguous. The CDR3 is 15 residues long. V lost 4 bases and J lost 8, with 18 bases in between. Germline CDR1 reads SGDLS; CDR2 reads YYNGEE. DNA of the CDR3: TGTGCCAGCAGCCCCCAGAGAGGGTTTGGCGAAAAACTGTTTTTT. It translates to CASSPQRGFGEKLFF.